The 24 T cell receptor beta chains listed next were all sequenced from one sample in a study of T cell changes during pregnancy in multiple sclerosis. The table came from immunoSEQ multiplex PCR; TCRdb's copy has only in-frame clones and leaves some out. Counted here are 85,000 to 130,000 clones, around 93% occurring once; the ten biggest clones make up roughly 1%. Here the sequenced sample was peripheral blood, taken before pregnancy. These receptors originate from a female donor with multiple sclerosis, enrolled in a pregnancy study.

V is TRBV11-2 and J is TRBJ1-2; 7 bases agree with TRBD1. Germline trimming cut 4 bases from V and 7 bases from J; bases unmatched to any gene: 3. This CDR3 comprises 12 residues. Germline values: CDR1 SGHAT, CDR2 FQNNGV. The CDR3 spells CASSSDRFGYTF. The DNA of the CDR3 is TGTGCCAGCAGCTCGGACAGGTTTGGCTACACCTTC.

The V gene is TRBV2, the J gene TRBJ2-7; possibly TRBD1 for D (6 bases). CDR3 length equals 15 residues. Germline CDR1 SNHLY, CDR2 FYNNEI. Trimming pared 5 bases from V and 3 bases from J, leaving 17 bases between. CDR3 region: CASSLEDSVGYEQYF. In nucleotides, the CDR3 is TGTGCCAGCAGTTTAGAGGACAGCGTGGGCTACGAGCAGTACTTC.

The CDR3 spells CSVSRGQGGNYGYTF. CDR3 coding DNA: TGCAGCGTGAGCCGTGGACAGGGCGGTAACTATGGCTACACCTTC. This chain joins TRBV29-1 and TRBJ1-2; 8 bases match TRBD1. Per germline, CDR1 SQVTM and CDR2 ANQGSEA. The CDR3 consists of 15 residues. With V trimmed by 6 bases and J by 1 base, 10 bases remained unmatched.

The CDR3 loop reads CASSLVAGQGEAFF. In DNA form, the CDR3 reads TGTGCCAGCAGCTTAGTGGCGGGACAGGGAGAAGCTTTCTTT. The rearrangement links TRBV11-2 to TRBJ1-1; 9 bases map to TRBD1. V lost 1 base, J lost 8 bases, and 5 bases stayed unmatched. The CDR3 is 14 residues long. The germline V gene encodes CDR1 SGHAT and CDR2 FQNNGV.

This rearrangement joins TRBV19 to TRBJ1-1, with D unresolved. Germline values: CDR1 LNHDA, CDR2 SQIVND (reference sequence). This CDR3 comprises 14 residues. V gave up 4 bases and J gave up 0 bases, with 9 bases separating them. CDR3 protein: CASSTGSMNTEAFF. CDR3 in DNA: TGTGCCAGTAGTACGGGATCTATGAACACTGAAGCTTTCTTT. Complete variable domain (other parts from reference TRBV19 and TRBJ1-1): DGGITQSPKYLFRKEGQNVTLSCEQNLNHDAMYWYRQDPGQGLRLIYYSQIVNDFQKGDIAEGYSVSREKKESFPLTVTSAQKNPTAFYLCASSTGSMNTEAFFGQGTRLTVV.

The chain couples TRBV5-3 to TRBJ1-5, with unresolved D. TRBV5-3 is flagged as an ORF with uncertain function. This CDR3 comprises 13 residues. With 0 bases removed from V and 4 bases from J, the gap between germline ends came to 5 bases. CDR3 sequence reads: CARSLESNQPQHF. CDR3 nucleotide sequence: TGTGCCAGAAGCTTGGAATCGAATCAGCCCCAGCATTTT.

This clone appeared once. The chain carries TRBV14 and TRBJ1-1; 9 bases align to TRBD1. The V and J ends lost 4 bases and 4 bases, in that order; junction bases with no gene match: 4. The germline CDR1 and CDR2 sequences are SGHDN and FVKESK. This CDR3 comprises 14 residues. The CDR3: CASSLLTGGTEAFF. The CDR3 bases are TGTGCCAGCAGCCTCCTGACAGGGGGCACTGAAGCTTTCTTT.

The V gene is TRBV7-8, the J gene TRBJ2-1, with D maybe TRBD2 (6 bases). V was trimmed by 1 base and J by 6 bases, leaving 13 bases between them. The length of the CDR3 is 15 residues. Germline V CDR1 and CDR2: SGHVS, FQNEAQ. DNA of the CDR3: TGTGCCAGCAGCTTAGTCGGGACTGGGGGCAATGAGCAGTTCTTC. Amino acids: CASSLVGTGGNEQFF.

V is TRBV28 and J is TRBJ1-1; 11 bases are shared with TRBD1. The V gene end was trimmed by 5 bases and the J gene end by 1 base; junction bases not matched to a gene: 6. This CDR3 spans 16 amino acids. CDR1 and CDR2 from the germline V gene are MDHEN and SYDVKM. CDR3 loop: CASSLGQGAGNTEAFF. The DNA of the CDR3 is TGTGCCAGCAGTCTTGGACAGGGGGCAGGGAACACTGAAGCTTTCTTT.

The rearrangement joins TRBV14 to TRBJ2-7; 8 bases agree with TRBD1. With V trimmed by 1 base and J by 7 bases, 9 bases remained unmatched. The CDR3 runs to 15 residues. Looked up from germline, CDR1 is SGHDN and CDR2 is FVKESK. The CDR3: CASSQARGRGREQYF. CDR3 sequence (DNA): TGTGCCAGCAGCCAAGCAAGGGGCAGGGGGCGAGAGCAGTACTTC.

This chain uses TRBV28 with TRBJ1-1; D perhaps matches TRBD1 (5 bases). V gave up 7 bases and J gave up 0 bases, with 18 bases separating them. The CDR3 has 16 amino acids. CDR1 MDHEN and CDR2 SYDVKM come from the germline V gene. CDR3 sequence (DNA): TGTGCCAGCAAGCTCTTTCCGCGGGGCTTGAACACTGAAGCTTTCTTT. Encoded protein: CASKLFPRGLNTEAFF.

The chain has TRBV7-9 and TRBJ1-2; D gene uncertain. This CDR3 is 15 amino acids long. Per germline, CDR1 SEHNR and CDR2 FQNEAQ (reference sequence). Deletions cut 1 base from V and 2 bases from J, with 11 bases between. CDR3 sequence: CASSLDEGFNYGYTF. The CDR3 nucleotides read TGTGCCAGCAGCTTAGACGAGGGATTCAACTATGGCTACACCTTC.

The chain is built from TRBV13 and TRBJ2-3; D not resolved. The CDR3 covers 13 residues. CDR1 is PRHDT and CDR2 is FYEKMQ in the germline V gene (reference sequence). V dropped 5 bases and J dropped 4 bases, with 10 bases sitting between them. The CDR3 sequence is CASSPTVADTQYF. The CDR3 nucleotides read TGTGCCAGCAGCCCCACAGTCGCAGATACGCAGTATTTT. Supplemented by reference TRBV13 and TRBJ2-3, the full variable domain reads AAGVIQSPRHLIKEKRETATLKCYPIPRHDTVYWYQQGPGQDPQFLISFYEKMQSDKGSIPDRFSAQQFSDYHSELNMSSLELGDSALYFCASSPTVADTQYFGPGTRLTVL.

This chain joins TRBV7-2 and TRBJ2-1; the match to TRBD2 covers 7 bases. This CDR3 has 14 amino acids. CDR1 is SGHTA and CDR2 is FQGNSA in the germline V gene. Trimming removed 1 base from V and 6 bases from J; junction bases left unmatched: 3. In DNA, the CDR3 is TGTGCCAGCAGCTTAGTACTAGCGAGCAATGAGCAGTTCTTC. Protein sequence: CASSLVLASNEQFF. Combining the CDR3 with reference TRBV7-2 and TRBJ2-1 gives the whole variable domain GAGVSQSPSNKVTEKGKDVELRCDPISGHTALYWYRQSLGQGLEFLIYFQGNSAPDKSGLPSDRFSAERTGGSVSTLTIQRTQQEDSAVYLCASSLVLASNEQFFGPGTRLTVL.

This chain connects TRBV30 to TRBJ2-1; 7 bases fit TRBD2. Germline V gives CDR1 GTSNPN, CDR2 SVGIG (reference sequence). This CDR3 is built from 15 residues. The trim removed 2 bases at V and 6 bases at J, leaving 10 bases unmatched. CDR3 region: CAWSLVGGQVNEQFF. The CDR3, as DNA: TGTGCCTGGAGTCTTGTGGGAGGGCAGGTCAATGAGCAGTTCTTC.

The rearrangement links TRBV27 to TRBJ2-5; D gene ambiguous. The length of the CDR3 is 15 residues. In germline, CDR1 is MNHEY, CDR2 SMNVEV (reference sequence). Trimming shortened V by 0 bases and J by 2 bases, and 10 bases separated the two germline ends. CDR3 nucleotides: TGTGCCAGCAGTTTATCCCCTACCTTACAAGAGACCCAGTACTTC. It yields the protein CASSLSPTLQETQYF.

The chain joins TRBV29-1 to TRBJ1-2, with 7 bases fitting TRBD1. The V gene's germline CDR1 is SQVTM and CDR2 ANQGSEA. Trimming removed 8 bases from V and 2 bases from J; junction bases left unmatched: 5. The CDR3 sequence is 12 residues long. The CDR3 coding sequence is TGCAGCTTATTGGACAGGAACTATGGCTACACCTTC. It is translated as CSLLDRNYGYTF.

The rearrangement joins TRBV9 to TRBJ1-1; possibly TRBD1 for D (6 bases). V was cut by 2 bases and J by 3 bases, with 11 bases left in between. There are 14 residues in the CDR3. CDR1 is SGDLS and CDR2 is YYNGEE in the germline V gene. CDR3 nucleotides: TGTGCCAGCAGCGTTAACGGGGGGCACACTGAAGCTTTCTTT. It encodes CASSVNGGHTEAFF.

This chain uses TRBV6-5 with TRBJ2-2; perhaps TRBD2 as D (6 bases). CDR3 length equals 16 residues. The V and J ends lost 4 bases and 6 bases respectively, with 18 bases between them. CDR1 is MNHEY and CDR2 is SVGAGI in the germline V gene. In DNA form, the CDR3 reads TGTGCCAGCAGTTTGGGCGGGACGGGGGAAGCCGGGGAGCTGTTTTTT. The encoded protein is CASSLGGTGEAGELFF.

This clone was counted a few times. The chain recombines TRBV2 with TRBJ1-2, with D perhaps matching TRBD1 (5 bases). CDR3 length: 12 residues. CDR1 and CDR2 from the germline V gene are SNHLY and FYNNEI. The V end was cut by 0 bases, the J end by 8 bases, with 7 bases between. The CDR3 coding sequence is TGTGCCAGCAGTGAAGCGGGGCGGGGCTACACCTTC. This gives the protein CASSEAGRGYTF.

The rearrangement uses TRBV6-5 and TRBJ2-7, with 12 bases that match TRBD2. Germline CDR1 and CDR2: MNHEY and SVGAGI. The CDR3 runs 14 residues. J lost 4 bases, V lost 6 bases, and 4 bases had no gene match. The CDR3 bases are TGTGCCAGCAGCGGACTAGCGGGATTTTACGAGCAGTACTTC. Translating gives CASSGLAGFYEQYF.

The chain joins TRBV5-1 to TRBJ2-7, with TRBD1 identical over 10 bases. Looked up from germline, CDR1 is SGHRS and CDR2 is YFSETQ. V lost 4 bases and J lost 2; bases outside the gene matches: 6. The CDR3 is made up of 15 amino acids. The CDR3 region has the DNA TGCGCCAGCAGCCCCGACAGGGGGCCCACCTACGAGCAGTACTTC. Translating it yields CASSPDRGPTYEQYF.

The rearrangement links TRBV27 to TRBJ1-5; maybe TRBD1 (6 bases). Trimming shortened V by 6 bases and J by 4 bases, and 16 bases separated the two germline ends. This CDR3 has 15 residues. The germline gives CDR1 MNHEY, CDR2 SMNVEV (reference sequence). The CDR3 nucleotides read TGTGCCAGCAGCCAACAGGGTGATTGGAATCAGCCCCAGCATTTT. This encodes CASSQQGDWNQPQHF.

The chain links TRBV29-1 to TRBJ1-4, with TRBD1 matching over 7 bases. V lost 1 base, J lost 11 bases, and 13 bases stayed unmatched. This CDR3 has 15 residues. Germline V CDR1 and CDR2: SQVTM, ANQGSEA. This CDR3 is CSVEAPSGTVWKLFF. In nucleotides, the CDR3 is TGCAGCGTTGAAGCGCCCTCCGGGACAGTCTGGAAACTGTTTTTT.